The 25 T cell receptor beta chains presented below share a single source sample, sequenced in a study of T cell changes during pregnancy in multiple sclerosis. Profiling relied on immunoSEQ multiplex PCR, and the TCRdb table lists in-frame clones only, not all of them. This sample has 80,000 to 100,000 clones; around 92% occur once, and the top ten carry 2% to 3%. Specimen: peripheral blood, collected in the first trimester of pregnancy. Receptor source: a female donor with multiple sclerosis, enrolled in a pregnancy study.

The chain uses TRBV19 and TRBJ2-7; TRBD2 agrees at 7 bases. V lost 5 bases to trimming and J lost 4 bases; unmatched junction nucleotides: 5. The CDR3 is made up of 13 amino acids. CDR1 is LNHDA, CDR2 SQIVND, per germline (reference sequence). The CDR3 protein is CASSASGIYEQYF. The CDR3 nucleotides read TGTGCCAGTAGTGCTAGCGGTATATACGAGCAGTACTTC.

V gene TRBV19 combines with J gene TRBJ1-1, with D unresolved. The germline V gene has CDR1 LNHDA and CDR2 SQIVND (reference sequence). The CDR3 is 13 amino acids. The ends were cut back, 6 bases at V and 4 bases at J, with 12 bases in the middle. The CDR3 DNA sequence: TGTGCCAGTAGGGCAGCGGGTTCCACTGAAGCTTTCTTT. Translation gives CASRAAGSTEAFF.

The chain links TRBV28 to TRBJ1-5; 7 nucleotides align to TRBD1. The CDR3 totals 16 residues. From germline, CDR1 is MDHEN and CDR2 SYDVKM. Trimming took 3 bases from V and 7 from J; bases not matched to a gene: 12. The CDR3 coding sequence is TGTGCCAGCAGTTTGGTTGGGACAGTCTCTCAGCAGCCCCAGCATTTT. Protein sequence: CASSLVGTVSQQPQHF.

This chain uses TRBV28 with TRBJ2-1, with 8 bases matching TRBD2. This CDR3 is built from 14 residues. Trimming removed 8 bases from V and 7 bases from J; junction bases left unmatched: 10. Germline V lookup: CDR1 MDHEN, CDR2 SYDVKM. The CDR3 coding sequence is TGTGCCAGCCTGACCGGGACTAGTGTAAATGAGCAGTTCTTC. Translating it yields CASLTGTSVNEQFF. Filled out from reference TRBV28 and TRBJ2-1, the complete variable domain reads DVKVTQSSRYLVKRTGEKVFLECVQDMDHENMFWYRQDPGLGLRLIYFSYDVKMKEKGDIPEGYSVSREKKERFSLILESASTNQTSMYLCASLTGTSVNEQFFGPGTRLTVL.

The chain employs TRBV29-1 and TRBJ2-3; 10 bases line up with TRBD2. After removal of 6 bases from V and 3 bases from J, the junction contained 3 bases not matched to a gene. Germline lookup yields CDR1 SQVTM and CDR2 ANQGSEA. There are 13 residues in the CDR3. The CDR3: CSVQGLATDTQYF. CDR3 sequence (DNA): TGCAGCGTACAGGGACTAGCGACAGATACGCAGTATTTT.

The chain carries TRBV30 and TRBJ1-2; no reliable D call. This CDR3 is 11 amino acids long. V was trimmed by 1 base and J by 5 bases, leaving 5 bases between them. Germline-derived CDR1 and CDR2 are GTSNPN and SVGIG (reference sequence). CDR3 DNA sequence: TGTGCCTGGAGTGCAGGATATGGCTACACCTTC. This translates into CAWSAGYGYTF.

This CDR3 reads CASSLYPGRGYTF. The CDR3 coding sequence is TGTGCCAGCAGTTTATATCCAGGGCGGGGCTACACCTTC. The V call is TRBV27, the J call TRBJ1-2, with a possible D match to TRBD1 (5 bases). Trimming removed 1 base at V and 8 bases at J, with 11 bases between. CDR1 is MNHEY and CDR2 is SMNVEV in the germline V gene (reference sequence). The CDR3 is 13 amino acids.

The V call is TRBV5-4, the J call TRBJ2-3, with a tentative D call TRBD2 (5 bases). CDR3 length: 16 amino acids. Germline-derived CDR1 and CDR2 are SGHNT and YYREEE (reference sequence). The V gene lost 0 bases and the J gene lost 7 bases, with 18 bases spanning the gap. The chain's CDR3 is CASSLEGGLALHTQYF. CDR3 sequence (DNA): TGTGCCAGCAGCTTGGAGGGCGGGCTAGCCCTCCATACGCAGTATTTT. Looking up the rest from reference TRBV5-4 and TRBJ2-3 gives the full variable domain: ETGVTQSPTHLIKTRGQQVTLRCSSQSGHNTVSWYQQALGQGPQFIFQYYREEENGRGNFPPRFSGLQFPNYSSELNVNALELDDSALYLCASSLEGGLALHTQYFGPGTRLTVL.

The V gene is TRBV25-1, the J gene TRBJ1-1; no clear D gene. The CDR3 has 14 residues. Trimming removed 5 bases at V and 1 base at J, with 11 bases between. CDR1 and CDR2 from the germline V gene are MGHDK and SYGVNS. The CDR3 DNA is TGTGCCAGCAGTCTTTCTGTGAGGAACACTGAAGCTTTCTTT. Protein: CASSLSVRNTEAFF.

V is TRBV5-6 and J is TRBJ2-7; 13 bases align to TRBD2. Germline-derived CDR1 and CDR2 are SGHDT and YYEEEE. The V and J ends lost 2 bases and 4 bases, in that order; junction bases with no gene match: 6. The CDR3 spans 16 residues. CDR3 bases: TGTGCCAGCAGCTTCCTCCGGACTAGCGGGAGATACGAGCAGTACTTC. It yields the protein CASSFLRTSGRYEQYF.

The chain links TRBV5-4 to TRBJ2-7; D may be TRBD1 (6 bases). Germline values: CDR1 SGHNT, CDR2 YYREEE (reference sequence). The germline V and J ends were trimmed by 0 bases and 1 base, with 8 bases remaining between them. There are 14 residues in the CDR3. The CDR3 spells CASSLVQGSYEQYF. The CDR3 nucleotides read TGTGCCAGCAGCTTGGTCCAGGGGTCCTACGAGCAGTACTTC.

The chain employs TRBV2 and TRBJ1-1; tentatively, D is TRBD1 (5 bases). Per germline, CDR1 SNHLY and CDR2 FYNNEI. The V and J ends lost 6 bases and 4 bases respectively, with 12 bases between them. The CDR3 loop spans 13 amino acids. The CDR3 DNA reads TGTGCCAGCAGGGCAGGGTTGAGCACTGAAGCTTTCTTT. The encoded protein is CASRAGLSTEAFF.

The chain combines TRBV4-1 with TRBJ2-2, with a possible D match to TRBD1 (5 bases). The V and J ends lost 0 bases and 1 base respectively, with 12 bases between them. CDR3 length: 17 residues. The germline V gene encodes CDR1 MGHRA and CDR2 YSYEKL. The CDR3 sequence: CASSQEVAGRNTGELFF. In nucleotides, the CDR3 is TGCGCCAGCAGCCAAGAGGTGGCAGGGCGGAACACCGGGGAGCTGTTTTTT.

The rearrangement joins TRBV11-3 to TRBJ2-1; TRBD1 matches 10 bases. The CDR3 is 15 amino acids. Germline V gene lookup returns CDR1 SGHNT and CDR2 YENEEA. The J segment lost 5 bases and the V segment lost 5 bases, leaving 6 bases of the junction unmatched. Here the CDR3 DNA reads TGTGCCAGCAGCACTGGACAGGGGGATGACAATGAGCAGTTCTTC. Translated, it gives CASSTGQGDDNEQFF.

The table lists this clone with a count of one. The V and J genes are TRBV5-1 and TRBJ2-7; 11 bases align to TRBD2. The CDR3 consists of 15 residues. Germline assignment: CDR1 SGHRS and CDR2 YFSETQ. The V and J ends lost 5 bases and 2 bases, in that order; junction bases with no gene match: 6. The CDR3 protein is CASSSTSGVPYEQYF. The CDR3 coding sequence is TGCGCCAGCAGTTCGACTAGCGGGGTACCCTACGAGCAGTACTTC.

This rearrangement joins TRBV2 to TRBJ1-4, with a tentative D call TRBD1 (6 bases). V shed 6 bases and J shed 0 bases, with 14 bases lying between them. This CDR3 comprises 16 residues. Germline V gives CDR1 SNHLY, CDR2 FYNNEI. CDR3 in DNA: TGTGCCAGCAGAAGACAGGTTACAGCAACTAATGAAAAACTGTTTTTT. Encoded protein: CASRRQVTATNEKLFF.

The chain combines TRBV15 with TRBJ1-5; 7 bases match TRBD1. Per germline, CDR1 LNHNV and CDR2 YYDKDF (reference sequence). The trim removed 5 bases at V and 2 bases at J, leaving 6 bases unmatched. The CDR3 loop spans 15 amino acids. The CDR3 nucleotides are TGTGCCACCAGCTCGGCGCAGGGGGGCAATCAGCCCCAGCATTTT. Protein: CATSSAQGGNQPQHF.

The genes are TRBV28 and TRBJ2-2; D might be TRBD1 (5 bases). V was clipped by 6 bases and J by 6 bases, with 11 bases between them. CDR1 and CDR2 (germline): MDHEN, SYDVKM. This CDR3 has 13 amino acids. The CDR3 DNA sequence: TGTGCCAGCAGGCCCCAGGGCCCCGGGGAGCTGTTTTTT. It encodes CASRPQGPGELFF.

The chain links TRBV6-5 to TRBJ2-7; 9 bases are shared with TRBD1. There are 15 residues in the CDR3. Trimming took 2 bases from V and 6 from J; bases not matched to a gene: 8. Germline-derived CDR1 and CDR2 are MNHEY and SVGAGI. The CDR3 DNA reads TGTGCCAGCAGTTACGAGAGACAGGGGGAGGTCGAGCAGTACTTC. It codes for CASSYERQGEVEQYF.

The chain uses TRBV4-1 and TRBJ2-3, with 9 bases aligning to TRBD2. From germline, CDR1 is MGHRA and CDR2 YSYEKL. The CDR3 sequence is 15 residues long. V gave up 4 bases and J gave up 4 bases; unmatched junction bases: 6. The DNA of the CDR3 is TGCGCCAGCAGCCTGACTAGCGGAGGGGCAGATACGCAGTATTTT. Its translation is CASSLTSGGADTQYF.

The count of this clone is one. Here the CDR3 reads CAWSVEGYEQYF. In DNA form, the CDR3 reads TGTGCCTGGAGTGTGGAGGGATACGAGCAGTACTTC. This chain links TRBV30 with TRBJ2-7; D is possibly TRBD2 (6 bases). The CDR3 loop spans 12 amino acids. V was shortened by 0 bases and J by 4 bases, with 7 bases between the two germline ends. Germline V gene sequence: CDR1 GTSNPN, CDR2 SVGIG (reference sequence).

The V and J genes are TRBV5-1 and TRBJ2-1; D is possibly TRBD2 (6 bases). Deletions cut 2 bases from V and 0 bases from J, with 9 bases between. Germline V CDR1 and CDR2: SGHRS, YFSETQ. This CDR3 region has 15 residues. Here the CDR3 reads CASSFGGSSYNEQFF. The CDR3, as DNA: TGCGCCAGCAGCTTTGGGGGGAGCTCCTACAATGAGCAGTTCTTC.

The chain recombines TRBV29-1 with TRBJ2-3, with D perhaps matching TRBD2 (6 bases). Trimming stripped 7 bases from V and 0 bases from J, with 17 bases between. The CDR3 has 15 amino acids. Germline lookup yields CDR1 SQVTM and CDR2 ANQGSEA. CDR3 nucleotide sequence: TGCAGCGGCGGCTTTAGCGGAACTAGCACAGATACGCAGTATTTT. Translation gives CSGGFSGTSTDTQYF.

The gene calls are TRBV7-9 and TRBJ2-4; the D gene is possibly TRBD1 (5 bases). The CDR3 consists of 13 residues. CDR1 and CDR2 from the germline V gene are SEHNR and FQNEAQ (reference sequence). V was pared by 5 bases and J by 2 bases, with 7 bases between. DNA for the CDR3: TGTGCCAGCAGCCCAGGGACCAAAAACATTCAGTACTTC. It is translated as CASSPGTKNIQYF.

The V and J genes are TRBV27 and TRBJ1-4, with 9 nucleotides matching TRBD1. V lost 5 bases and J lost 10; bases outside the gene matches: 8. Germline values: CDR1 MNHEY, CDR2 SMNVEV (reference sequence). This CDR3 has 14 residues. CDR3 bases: TGTGCCAGCAGTGCCCGGGACAGGGAAGTAAAACTGTTTTTT. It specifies CASSARDREVKLFF.